The 10 T cell receptor beta chains in this list originate from one sample, sequenced in a study of T cell responses to AZD1222 COVID-19 vaccine. Here immunoSEQ multiplex PCR was the method, and the copy in TCRdb shows in-frame clones only, minus some. The sample lists tens of thousands of clones, around 80% seen once, with around an eighth in the top ten. Source: peripheral blood, taken 28 days after the second AZD1222 dose. The receptors were gathered from an adult who received the AZD1222 COVID-19 vaccine.

The sample holds one count of this clone. CDR3 nucleotides: TGTGCCAGCAGTTCGCAGGGAAGTGGCTACACCTTC. Protein product: CASSSQGSGYTF. The chain carries TRBV28 and TRBJ1-2; perhaps TRBD1 as D (5 bases). Germline values: CDR1 MDHEN, CDR2 SYDVKM. The CDR3 runs 12 residues. V lost 4 bases and J 7 bases, leaving 10 bases between the germline ends.

The chain is built from TRBV6-7 and TRBJ2-3, with D maybe TRBD1 (6 bases). TRBV6-7 is sorted into the ORF group, with uncertain function. The CDR3 contains 17 residues. V was shortened by 2 bases and J by 2 bases, with 17 bases between the two germline ends. The CDR3 region has the DNA TGTGCCAGCAGTTACCCGAGGACAGTGTGGAACACAGATACGCAGTATTTT. Translating gives CASSYPRTVWNTDTQYF.

The V and J genes are TRBV3-1 (or the pseudogene TRBV3-2) and TRBJ2-1, with a possible D match to TRBD2 (6 bases). CDR1 and CDR2 (germline): LGHDT, YNNKEL (reference sequence). CDR3 length: 15 residues. V was clipped by 1 base and J by 4 bases, with 11 bases between them. The CDR3 is CASSQVRLEYNEQFF. CDR3 coding DNA: TGTGCCAGCAGCCAAGTTCGACTAGAATACAATGAGCAGTTCTTC.

The table lists this clone with a few counts. The rearrangement joins TRBV7-9 to TRBJ2-5, with D possibly being TRBD2 (6 bases). There are 19 residues in the CDR3. The germline V gene has CDR1 SEHNR and CDR2 FQNEAQ (reference sequence). With 3 bases removed from V and 1 base from J, the gap between germline ends came to 24 bases. The CDR3 DNA follows: TGTGCCAGCAGCTTTCCCCCTTGGGGTTCGCGGAGGGGCCAAGAGACCCAGTACTTC. It specifies CASSFPPWGSRRGQETQYF.

The chain joins TRBV19 to TRBJ1-4, with a possible D match to TRBD1 (5 bases). The CDR3 extends over 15 amino acids. CDR1 LNHDA and CDR2 SQIVND come from the germline V gene (reference sequence). The germline V and J ends were trimmed by 5 bases and 5 bases, with 15 bases remaining between them. CDR3 protein: CASSLRVGLNEKLFF. DNA of the CDR3: TGTGCCAGTAGTCTCCGGGTGGGACTGAATGAAAAACTGTTTTTT.

The chain couples TRBV7-2 to TRBJ2-3; a possible D gene is TRBD2 (6 bases). CDR1 and CDR2 from the germline V gene are SGHTA and FQGNSA. The length of the CDR3 is 15 residues. V was shortened by 1 base and J by 1 base, with 9 bases between the two germline ends. CDR3 DNA: TGTGCCAGCAGCTTAGAGCAGCGGGGCACAGATACGCAGTATTTT. Protein product: CASSLEQRGTDTQYF.

The rearrangement links TRBV28 to TRBJ2-7; D is ambiguous. The length of the CDR3 is 12 residues. V lost 6 bases and J 6 bases, leaving 12 bases between the germline ends. Germline V CDR1 and CDR2: MDHEN, SYDVKM. As DNA, the CDR3 is TGTGCCAGCAGAACCATAGGGCGCGAGCAGTACTTC. Its translation is CASRTIGREQYF. Full variable domain (outside the CDR3, taken from reference TRBV28 and TRBJ2-7): DVKVTQSSRYLVKRTGEKVFLECVQDMDHENMFWYRQDPGLGLRLIYFSYDVKMKEKGDIPEGYSVSREKKERFSLILESASTNQTSMYLCASRTIGREQYFGPGTRLTVT.

The J gene is TRBJ1-2, the V gene TRBV28; 7 bases map to TRBD1. This CDR3 region has 15 residues. Germline V gene data show CDR1 as MDHEN and CDR2 as SYDVKM. Trimming cost V 2 bases and J 6 bases; bases outside gene matches: 9. CDR3 bases: TGTGCCAGCAGTTTACTTGCAGGGGGAGGCGATGGCTACACCTTC. This encodes CASSLLAGGGDGYTF.

The chain links TRBV3-1 (or the pseudogene TRBV3-2) to TRBJ1-6; D unresolved. V dropped 5 bases and J dropped 0 bases, with 11 bases sitting between them. Germline values: CDR1 LGHDT, CDR2 YNNKEL (reference sequence). The CDR3 has 16 residues. CDR3 in amino acids: CASSSRPSSYNSPLHF. CDR3 nucleotide sequence: TGTGCCAGCAGCTCGAGGCCGAGCTCCTATAATTCACCCCTCCACTTT.

V is TRBV5-1 and J is TRBJ2-5; D not certain. There are 14 residues in the CDR3. V lost 1 base to trimming and J lost 1 base, with 8 bases between them. The germline V gene has CDR1 SGHRS and CDR2 YFSETQ. The CDR3 region has the DNA TGCGCCAGCAGCTTGACGACATTCCAAGAGACCCAGTACTTC. It specifies CASSLTTFQETQYF. Combining the CDR3 with reference TRBV5-1 and TRBJ2-5 gives the whole variable domain KAGVTQTPRYLIKTRGQQVTLSCSPISGHRSVSWYQQTPGQGLQFLFEYFSETQRNKGNFPGRFSGRQFSNSRSEMNVSTLELGDSALYLCASSLTTFQETQYFGPGTRLLVL.